This T cell receptor beta chain came from a study of blood T cell repertoires in COVID-19. Assay used: immunoSEQ multiplex PCR; TCRdb lists only in-frame clones, some missing. The sample contains about 190,000 clones, around 84% of which appear only once. This CDR3 contains 14 residues. Looked up from germline, CDR1 is GTSNPN and CDR2 is SVGIG (reference sequence). Unmatched junction bases numbered 9, after V lost 5 bases and J lost 4 bases. Sequencing used PBMCs or T cells enriched from blood (not recorded which). The receptor comes from a woman aged 25 to 39 who had recovered from COVID-19. This sequence joins TRBV30 and TRBJ2-3; 7 bases map to TRBD2. The DNA for the CDR3 is TGTGCCTGGTGGGGAGCGGGAAACGCAGATACGCAGTATTTT. It translates to CAWWGAGNADTQYF.